Listed here are 11 T cell receptor beta chains from one sample, sequenced in a study of cytomegalovirus exposure and HLA in healthy donors. PCR was performed using 60 Vbeta and 13 Jbeta primers. Assay: immunoSEQ multiplex PCR; the TCRdb copy retains only in-frame clones and omits some. The sample shows about 210,000 clones, about 84% of them seen only once. Sequenced: PBMCs. The receptors derive from a woman under 40 in good health and CMV-seropositive.

The chain recombines TRBV28 with TRBJ1-6; D is undetermined. The CDR3 has 14 amino acids. V was pared by 1 base and J by 9 bases, with 10 bases between. In germline, CDR1 is MDHEN, CDR2 SYDVKM. The CDR3 nucleotides read TGTGCCAGCAGTTTATCCCCAGTTACTTCACCCCTCCACTTT. Encoded protein: CASSLSPVTSPLHF.

V and J are TRBV18 and TRBJ2-7; TRBD2 matches at 7 bases. The CDR3 loop spans 15 amino acids. V trimming: 3 bases; J trimming: 0 bases; junction bases outside the gene matches: 5. The germline V gene encodes CDR1 KGHSH and CDR2 LQKENI. CDR3 loop: CASSPSGGSSYEQYF. The CDR3 bases are TGTGCCAGCTCACCGAGCGGCGGGAGCTCCTACGAGCAGTACTTC.

V gene TRBV5-1 combines with J gene TRBJ2-7, with D perhaps TRBD1 (5 bases). In germline, CDR1 is SGHRS, CDR2 YFSETQ. This CDR3 region has 15 residues. Deletions cut 1 base from V and 2 bases from J, with 13 bases between. The CDR3 here is CASSLNSGSTYEQYF. Here the CDR3 DNA reads TGCGCCAGCAGCTTGAATTCAGGGTCCACCTACGAGCAGTACTTC. The full variable domain, rest sourced from reference TRBV5-1 and TRBJ2-7, is KAGVTQTPRYLIKTRGQQVTLSCSPISGHRSVSWYQQTPGQGLQFLFEYFSETQRNKGNFPGRFSGRQFSNSRSEMNVSTLELGDSALYLCASSLNSGSTYEQYFGPGTRLTVT.

The chain couples TRBV5-4 to TRBJ2-3; TRBD2 matches at 9 bases. V trimming: 0 bases; J trimming: 4 bases; junction bases outside the gene matches: 3. The CDR3 runs to 15 residues. Germline V gene lookup returns CDR1 SGHNT and CDR2 YYREEE (reference sequence). The CDR3 loop reads CASSLDLAGPDTQYF. DNA for the CDR3: TGTGCCAGCAGCTTGGATCTAGCGGGACCAGATACGCAGTATTTT. The full variable domain, its missing parts supplied by reference TRBV5-4 and TRBJ2-3, is ETGVTQSPTHLIKTRGQQVTLRCSSQSGHNTVSWYQQALGQGPQFIFQYYREEENGRGNFPPRFSGLQFPNYSSELNVNALELDDSALYLCASSLDLAGPDTQYFGPGTRLTVL.

This chain connects TRBV30 to TRBJ2-3; 7 bases line up with TRBD1. This CDR3 has 19 amino acids. Germline lookup yields CDR1 GTSNPN and CDR2 SVGIG (reference sequence). The trim removed 1 base at V and 2 bases at J, leaving 18 bases unmatched. CDR3 region: CAWSAPGPHRDSYTDTQYF. The CDR3 nucleotides read TGTGCCTGGAGTGCCCCCGGGCCACACCGGGACAGTTACACAGATACGCAGTATTTT.

The chain links TRBV6-5 to TRBJ1-2, with D possibly matching TRBD1 (6 bases). V dropped 2 bases and J dropped 5 bases, with 6 bases sitting between them. CDR1 MNHEY and CDR2 SVGAGI come from the germline V gene. The CDR3 covers 12 residues. The DNA for the CDR3 is TGTGCCAGCAGTTACAGGGGGTATGGCTACACCTTC. Translation gives CASSYRGYGYTF.

The CDR3 DNA reads TGTGCCTGGGCACTACCCGACAGGGACTTTAACACTGAAGCTTTCTTT. It encodes CAWALPDRDFNTEAFF. The rearrangement joins TRBV30 to TRBJ1-1; TRBD1 matches 7 bases. V gave up 5 bases and J gave up 2 bases; unmatched junction bases: 14. The CDR3 extends over 16 amino acids. Germline lookup yields CDR1 GTSNPN and CDR2 SVGIG (reference sequence).

V gene TRBV19 combines with J gene TRBJ1-4; 12 bases agree with TRBD1. Germline CDR1 is LNHDA and CDR2 is SQIVND (reference sequence). V lost 3 bases, J lost 8 bases, and 10 bases stayed unmatched. This CDR3 is 17 amino acids long. CDR3 amino acids: CASSMSRDRGRLEKLFF. CDR3 DNA: TGTGCCAGTAGTATGTCCCGGGACAGGGGGCGACTGGAAAAACTGTTTTTT.

The chain combines TRBV5-1 with TRBJ2-7; 7 bases fit TRBD2. Trimming removed 4 bases from V and 2 bases from J; junction bases left unmatched: 3. The CDR3 covers 13 residues. Germline V gene sequence: CDR1 SGHRS, CDR2 YFSETQ. CDR3 amino acids: CASSPAGAYEQYF. CDR3 DNA sequence: TGCGCCAGCAGCCCCGCGGGGGCCTACGAGCAGTACTTC.

This sequence joins TRBV5-1 and TRBJ2-5; perhaps TRBD1 as D (5 bases). This CDR3 has 12 amino acids. Germline loops: CDR1 SGHRS, CDR2 YFSETQ. Trimming shortened V by 5 bases and J by 5 bases, and 10 bases separated the two germline ends. The CDR3, as DNA: TGCGCCAGCAGTCTTAAGGGGGAGACCCAGTACTTC. Amino acids: CASSLKGETQYF.

The chain uses TRBV27 and TRBJ2-3; D may be TRBD1 (5 bases). This CDR3 is 16 amino acids long. Trimming removed 5 bases at V and 0 bases at J, with 15 bases between. CDR1 and CDR2 (germline): MNHEY, SMNVEV (reference sequence). This CDR3 is CASSIMAGISTDTQYF. The CDR3, as DNA: TGTGCCAGCAGTATTATGGCAGGGATTAGCACAGATACGCAGTATTTT.